The 30 T cell receptor beta chains given below trace back to one sample, sequenced in a study of a mutant IDH1 vaccine in newly diagnosed glioma. These TCRs are of unknown antigen specificity. TCRdb's copy holds only in-frame clones and misses some; the assay was immunoSEQ multiplex PCR. The sample has approximately 36,000 clones, 80% seen once. Time point of the sample: week 11, during vaccination. Each dose of the vaccine consisted of 300 ug of mutant IDH1 20-mer peptide, with topical imiquimod. This material consisted of peripheral blood mononuclear cells (PBMCs), taken from a glioma patient whose treatment included an IDH1 peptide vaccine. The receptors were gathered from a woman aged 25 to 39 with glioma. Some clones in this sample may be carry-over from other donors' samples.

This clone occurred once. The V call is TRBV19, the J call TRBJ1-5; unclear D gene. V gave up 3 bases and J gave up 9 bases, with 18 bases separating them. Germline V CDR1 and CDR2: LNHDA, SQIVND (reference sequence). The CDR3 is 15 amino acids. The CDR3 here is CASSIPQAAHRPQHF. The DNA of the CDR3 is TGTGCCAGTAGTATCCCCCAGGCCGCTCATCGGCCCCAGCATTTT.

The chain combines TRBV27 with TRBJ2-7, with 9 bases fitting TRBD1. Germline CDR1 is MNHEY and CDR2 is SMNVEV (reference sequence). Trimming cost V 6 bases and J 7 bases; bases outside gene matches: 16. The CDR3 has 16 residues. For the CDR3, the DNA is TGTGCCAGCAGCCACCGGTCCGGGACAGGGTCTTATGAGCAGTACTTC. Protein product: CASSHRSGTGSYEQYF.

The chain recombines TRBV2 with TRBJ1-5; D perhaps matches TRBD1 (6 bases). V lost 7 bases and J 0 bases, leaving 10 bases between the germline ends. The germline V gene encodes CDR1 SNHLY and CDR2 FYNNEI. The CDR3 loop spans 14 amino acids. The CDR3 sequence is CASTRDNSNQPQHF. DNA of the CDR3: TGTGCCAGCACTCGGGACAATAGCAATCAGCCCCAGCATTTT. The entire variable domain, with the rest obtained from reference TRBV2 and TRBJ1-5, is as follows: EPEVTQTPSHQVTQMGQEVILRCVPISNHLYFYWYRQILGQKVEFLVSFYNNEISEKSEIFDDQFSVERPDGSNFTLKIRSTKLEDSAMYFCASTRDNSNQPQHFGDGTRLSIL.

V is TRBV11-2 and J is TRBJ1-1; D is uncertain. CDR3 length: 14 amino acids. V was cut by 5 bases and J by 0 bases, with 10 bases left in between. Per the germline V gene, CDR1 is SGHAT and CDR2 is FQNNGV. For the CDR3, the DNA is TGTGCCAGCAGCCCAAGTGGGGTGAACACTGAAGCTTTCTTT. As protein: CASSPSGVNTEAFF.

The chain has TRBV30 and TRBJ1-5; D is unclear. The CDR3 covers 14 residues. V shed 1 base and J shed 7 bases, with 14 bases lying between them. Germline CDR1 is GTSNPN and CDR2 is SVGIG (reference sequence). CDR3: CAWSAQASRQPQHF. CDR3 DNA: TGTGCCTGGAGTGCCCAGGCCTCCCGGCAGCCCCAGCATTTT.

The V call is TRBV6-5, the J call TRBJ1-1; weak D call: TRBD1 (5 bases). Germline CDR1 MNHEY, CDR2 SVGAGI. V was cut by 8 bases and J by 5 bases, with 15 bases left in between. CDR3 length: 13 residues. As DNA, the CDR3 is TGTGCCAGCTTTACTTGGGGGGGAACTGAAGCTTTCTTT. Protein sequence: CASFTWGGTEAFF.

V is TRBV4-1 and J is TRBJ2-4; TRBD2 matches at 11 bases. Germline trimming cut 0 bases from V and 1 base from J; bases unmatched to any gene: 8. Germline loops: CDR1 MGHRA, CDR2 YSYEKL. CDR3 length equals 19 residues. The CDR3 sequence: CASSQDVGLAGGAKNIQYF. The CDR3, as DNA: TGCGCCAGCAGCCAAGATGTAGGCTTAGCGGGGGGGGCCAAAAACATTCAGTACTTC.

This rearrangement joins TRBV29-1 to TRBJ2-7; 8 bases line up with TRBD2. Germline V gene sequence: CDR1 SQVTM, CDR2 ANQGSEA. The length of the CDR3 is 17 residues. J gave up 0 bases and V 6 bases, and 16 bases lay outside the gene matches. CDR3 sequence: CSVSGLVRDQGSYEQYF. CDR3 DNA sequence: TGCAGCGTATCGGGACTAGTCCGGGACCAGGGCTCCTACGAGCAGTACTTC.

The rearrangement uses TRBV7-6 and TRBJ1-4; D call uncertain. The CDR3 totals 14 residues. The germline V gene has CDR1 SGHVS and CDR2 FNYEAQ. The ends were cut back, 1 base at V and 7 bases at J, with 10 bases in the middle. CDR3 loop: CASSLGVSSEKLFF. The DNA of the CDR3 is TGTGCCAGCAGCTTAGGTGTGAGTAGTGAAAAACTGTTTTTT. Full variable domain (rest looked up from reference TRBV7-6 and TRBJ1-4): GAGVSQSPRYKVTKRGQDVALRCDPISGHVSLYWYRQALGQGPEFLTYFNYEAQQDKSGLPNDRFSAERPEGSISTLTIQRTEQRDSAMYRCASSLGVSSEKLFFGSGTQLSVL.

The chain joins TRBV27 to TRBJ2-7, with 10 bases lining up with TRBD1. After removal of 4 bases from V and 2 bases from J, the junction contained 2 bases not matched to a gene. Germline values: CDR1 MNHEY, CDR2 SMNVEV (reference sequence). The CDR3 length is 14 residues. The CDR3 region is CASSSGQGPYEQYF. Written as DNA, the CDR3 is TGTGCCAGCAGTTCGGGACAGGGGCCCTACGAGCAGTACTTC.

This chain links TRBV6-1 with TRBJ2-7; D is unresolved. Deletions cut 3 bases from V and 4 bases from J, with 16 bases between. CDR3 size: 15 residues. Germline CDR1 and CDR2: MNHNS and SASEGT. The CDR3 bases are TGTGCCAGCAGTGATCGGTCAGCTAATCTGTACGAGCAGTACTTC. This codes for CASSDRSANLYEQYF.

The chain is built from TRBV4-2 and TRBJ2-7; D remains unclear. The V gene's germline CDR1 is LGHNA and CDR2 YNFKEQ. This CDR3 is built from 11 residues. The ends were cut back, 1 base at V and 7 bases at J, with 5 bases in the middle. The CDR3 nucleotides read TGTGCCAGCAGCCAAGGCAGGGAGCAGTACTTC. Amino acid sequence: CASSQGREQYF.

V is TRBV11-3 and J is TRBJ2-6, with D possibly matching TRBD1 (6 bases). Deletions cut 7 bases from V and 0 bases from J, with 22 bases between. The germline CDR1 and CDR2 sequences are SGHNT and YENEEA. The CDR3 length is 19 residues. CDR3 DNA sequence: TGTGCCAGCACCATCGGGACGACAGGCAAAAGCTCTGGGGCCAACGTCCTGACTTTC. As protein: CASTIGTTGKSSGANVLTF. Filled out from reference TRBV11-3 and TRBJ2-6, the complete variable domain reads EAGVVQSPRYKIIEKKQPVAFWCNPISGHNTLYWYLQNLGQGPELLIRYENEEAVDDSQLPKDRFSAERLKGVDSTLKIQPAELGDSAVYLCASTIGTTGKSSGANVLTFGAGSRLTVL.

The chain uses TRBV6-1 and TRBJ1-2; D call uncertain. The V gene lost 8 bases and the J gene lost 2 bases, with 12 bases spanning the gap. Germline CDR1 MNHNS, CDR2 SASEGT. The CDR3 is 13 residues long. CDR3 sequence reads: CASRETANYGYTF. DNA for the CDR3: TGTGCCAGCCGAGAGACTGCGAACTATGGCTACACCTTC.

V usage is TRBV27 and J usage is TRBJ1-3, with TRBD1 matching 7 bases. Germline V gene lookup returns CDR1 MNHEY and CDR2 SMNVEV (reference sequence). The CDR3 loop spans 15 amino acids. J gave up 2 bases and V 3 bases, and 4 bases lay outside the gene matches. As DNA, the CDR3 is TGTGCCAGCAGTTTCCTAGGGGGCCCTGGAAACACCATATATTTT. Translation gives CASSFLGGPGNTIYF.

This clone has just one count. The chain employs TRBV9 and TRBJ1-2, with D uncertain. The CDR3 runs 14 residues. Germline-derived CDR1 and CDR2 are SGDLS and YYNGEE. Deletions cut 0 bases from V and 0 bases from J, with 6 bases between. The CDR3 region is CASSVADSNYGYTF. The CDR3 DNA sequence: TGTGCCAGCAGCGTAGCTGACTCTAACTATGGCTACACCTTC.

This chain uses TRBV7-2 with TRBJ2-3; D remains unclear. The CDR3 extends over 15 amino acids. Between the trimmed V and J ends, which lost 4 bases and 0 bases, there was a span of 11 bases. CDR1 SGHTA and CDR2 FQGNSA come from the germline V gene. CDR3 sequence (DNA): TGTGCCAGCAGCTCAGGCGCGACTAGCACAGATACGCAGTATTTT. Its protein product is CASSSGATSTDTQYF.

The V and J genes are TRBV19 and TRBJ1-2; 7 bases align to TRBD1. V was pared by 6 bases and J by 5 bases, with 9 bases of the junction left unmatched. The CDR3 has 14 residues. Per germline, CDR1 LNHDA and CDR2 SQIVND (reference sequence). The CDR3 protein is CASSPPGTAYGYTF. The CDR3 nucleotides are TGTGCCAGTAGCCCTCCCGGGACAGCGTATGGCTACACCTTC.

The V and J genes are TRBV2 and TRBJ2-3, with 11 positions matching TRBD2. The CDR3 runs to 17 residues. Germline V gene data show CDR1 as SNHLY and CDR2 as FYNNEI. The CDR3: CAALGTSGRKLVNTQYF. Here the CDR3 DNA reads TGTGCTGCGCTAGGAACTAGCGGGAGAAAACTGGTGAATACGCAGTATTTT.

The chain couples TRBV7-8 to TRBJ1-1, with D possibly being TRBD1 (6 bases). The CDR3 spans 14 residues. Trimming removed 2 bases from V and 3 bases from J, with 10 bases in between. The germline V gene has CDR1 SGHVS and CDR2 FQNEAQ. CDR3 amino acids: CASSLYRQDTEAFF. DNA for the CDR3: TGTGCCAGCAGCTTATACCGACAGGACACTGAAGCTTTCTTT.

This chain uses TRBV30 with TRBJ2-7; D unresolved. The CDR3 consists of 13 residues. Trimming took off 5 bases at V and 5 bases at J, with 16 bases between the two ends. Germline V gene lookup returns CDR1 GTSNPN and CDR2 SVGIG (reference sequence). The DNA for the CDR3 is TGTGCCTGGGGCGGTCCCCCGGCCGACGAGCAGTACTTC. This translates into CAWGGPPADEQYF.

The chain uses TRBV6-5 and TRBJ1-1; maybe TRBD1 (5 bases). The CDR3 covers 14 residues. Germline CDR1 and CDR2: MNHEY and SVGAGI. The V end was cut by 2 bases, the J end by 2 bases, with 9 bases between. DNA of the CDR3: TGTGCCAGCAGTTACGGGGGTTTAAACACTGAAGCTTTCTTT. Its translation: CASSYGGLNTEAFF.

This clone was seen only a few times. V gene TRBV7-6 combines with J gene TRBJ2-2, with 10 bases that match TRBD2. Germline CDR1 is SGHVS and CDR2 is FNYEAQ. V lost 5 bases, J lost 7 bases, and 10 bases stayed unmatched. The CDR3 totals 16 residues. This chain's CDR3 is CASSLPRLAGVGELFF. DNA for the CDR3: TGTGCCAGCAGCCTCCCTCGGCTAGCGGGAGTCGGGGAGCTGTTTTTT.

The CDR3 coding sequence is TGTGCCAGCAGCAGGACAGGAGGACGGGGCTACACCTTC. This translates into CASSRTGGRGYTF. This chain connects TRBV6-5 to TRBJ1-2, with TRBD1 matching 7 bases. Germline CDR1 is MNHEY and CDR2 is SVGAGI. This CDR3 has 13 residues. Trimming took 6 bases from V and 8 from J; bases not matched to a gene: 9.

This clone was seen more than once but under ten times. Distinct nucleotide sequences in the sample also encode this CDR3. The rearrangement joins TRBV18 to TRBJ1-1, with no clear D. The CDR3 has 16 amino acids. The germline V gene encodes CDR1 KGHSH and CDR2 LQKENI. Trimming removed 0 bases from V and 0 bases from J, with 11 bases in between. The CDR3 sequence: CASSPPLSGMNTEAFF. CDR3 nucleotides: TGTGCCAGCTCACCACCTCTGTCCGGCATGAACACTGAAGCTTTCTTT.

This chain uses TRBV7-2 with TRBJ2-2; D remains unclear. V dropped 3 bases and J dropped 3 bases, with 11 bases sitting between them. In germline, CDR1 is SGHTA, CDR2 FQGNSA. This CDR3 comprises 15 residues. CDR3 bases: TGTGCCAGCAGCTTCCGAGCGACGGACACCGGGGAGCTGTTTTTT. Translation gives CASSFRATDTGELFF.

In its sample, this clone was seen a few times. The rearrangement joins TRBV29-1 to TRBJ1-1; possibly TRBD1 for D (5 bases). The CDR3 is 14 residues long. V was clipped by 2 bases and J by 1 base, with 11 bases between them. Per the germline V gene, CDR1 is SQVTM and CDR2 is ANQGSEA. The CDR3 DNA sequence: TGCAGCGTTGAATACCCAGACAGGAACACTGAAGCTTTCTTT. It is translated as CSVEYPDRNTEAFF.

The sample holds a few counts of this clone. The chain links TRBV7-3 to TRBJ1-1, with TRBD1 matching over 10 bases. This CDR3 is built from 20 residues. The V and J ends lost 1 base and 9 bases, in that order; junction bases with no gene match: 23. CDR1 and CDR2 from the germline V gene are SGHTA and FQGTGA. The CDR3 bases are TGTGCCAGCAGCTTAAGGGTTTACTTGCGGGACAGGGGACTTGGGTTGAAAGCTTTCTTT. It translates to CASSLRVYLRDRGLGLKAFF. Using reference TRBV7-3 and TRBJ1-1 for the parts outside the CDR3, the full variable domain is GAGVSQTPSNKVTEKGKYVELRCDPISGHTALYWYRQSLGQGPEFLIYFQGTGAADDSGLPNDRFFAVRPEGSVSTLKIQRTERGDSAVYLCASSLRVYLRDRGLGLKAFFGQGTRLTVV.

This sequence joins TRBV6-5 and TRBJ1-2; TRBD1 is a possible D gene (6 bases). CDR1 is MNHEY and CDR2 is SVGAGI in the germline V gene. The CDR3 loop spans 12 amino acids. Between the trimmed V and J ends, which lost 10 bases and 4 bases, there was a span of 13 bases. CDR3: CATRGGTYGYTF. As DNA, the CDR3 is TGTGCCACCCGAGGGGGAACCTATGGCTACACCTTC.

The V gene is TRBV4-1, the J gene TRBJ2-3; the D gene is possibly TRBD2 (6 bases). Trimming shortened V by 1 base and J by 4 bases, and 18 bases separated the two germline ends. CDR1 and CDR2 from the germline V gene are MGHRA and YSYEKL. The CDR3 runs to 17 residues. CDR3 region: CASSQGTGGIRSDTQYF. The CDR3 bases are TGCGCCAGCAGCCAAGGGACGGGCGGGATACGTTCAGATACGCAGTATTTT.